The sequence of this TCR beta chain was determined in a study of T cell responses to AZD1222 COVID-19 vaccine. The sample holds one count of this clone. Its antigen remains unidentified. Measured with immunoSEQ multiplex PCR; TCRdb has only the in-frame clones, and not every one. Of 100,000 or so clones in the sample, about 94% are singletons; the top ten hold under 3.5%. Notes on the study in general: Nearly half of spike-specific TCRs reportedly go after variant regions that carry no mutations. At baseline, just 5 or 6 AZD1222 recipients tested seropositive.

The CDR3 covers 16 residues. The germline CDR1 and CDR2 sequences are SQVTM and ANQGSEA. Trimming removed 4 bases at V and 2 bases at J, with 18 bases between. The sequences come from peripheral blood, collected 28 days after the second AZD1222 dose. This clonotype originated in an adult who received the AZD1222 COVID-19 vaccine. This chain uses TRBV29-1 with TRBJ1-5, with D possibly TRBD1 on 5 matching bases. The CDR3 loop is CSVAEARAGGNQPQHF. The CDR3 DNA follows: TGCAGCGTTGCAGAGGCCAGGGCGGGCGGCAATCAGCCCCAGCATTTT.